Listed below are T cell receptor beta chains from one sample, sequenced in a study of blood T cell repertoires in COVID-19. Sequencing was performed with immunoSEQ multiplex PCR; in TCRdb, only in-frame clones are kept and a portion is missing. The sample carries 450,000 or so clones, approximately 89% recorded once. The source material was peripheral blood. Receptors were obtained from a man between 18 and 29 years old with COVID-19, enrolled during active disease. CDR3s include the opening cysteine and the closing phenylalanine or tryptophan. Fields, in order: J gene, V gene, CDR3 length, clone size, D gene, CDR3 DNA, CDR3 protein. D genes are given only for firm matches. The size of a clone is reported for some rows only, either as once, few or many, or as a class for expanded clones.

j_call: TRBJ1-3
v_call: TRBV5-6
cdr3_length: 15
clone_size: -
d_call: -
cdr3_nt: TGTGCCAGCAGCTTAACAGGGAACTCTGGAAACACCATATATTTT
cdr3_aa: CASSLTGNSGNTIYF

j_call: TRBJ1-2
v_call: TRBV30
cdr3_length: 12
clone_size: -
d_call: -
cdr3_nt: TGTGCCTGGAGGGGAGGGGATAGTGGCTACACCTTC
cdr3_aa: CAWRGGDSGYTF

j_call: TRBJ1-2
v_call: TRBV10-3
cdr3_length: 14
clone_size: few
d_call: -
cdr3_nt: TGTGCCATCAGTGAGTTCGGGTCTTTCGATGGCTACACCTTC
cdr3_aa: CAISEFGSFDGYTF

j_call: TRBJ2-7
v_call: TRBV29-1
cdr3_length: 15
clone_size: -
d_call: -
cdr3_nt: TGCAGCGTGCGAAATCTCCAGGGTATTAAGAACGAGCAGTACTTC
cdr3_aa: CSVRNLQGIKNEQYF

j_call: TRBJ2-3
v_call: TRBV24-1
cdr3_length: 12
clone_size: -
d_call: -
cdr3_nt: TGTGCCACCAGTGATTCGGGATATACGCAGTATTTT
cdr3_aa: CATSDSGYTQYF

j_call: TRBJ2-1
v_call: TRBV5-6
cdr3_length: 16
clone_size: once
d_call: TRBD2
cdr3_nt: TGTGCCAGCAGCTTACCCGGGGTTAGCGGGAGGGCCGAGCAGTTCTTC
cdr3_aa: CASSLPGVSGRAEQFF

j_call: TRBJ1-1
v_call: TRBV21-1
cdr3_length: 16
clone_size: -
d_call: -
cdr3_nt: TGTGCCAGCAGCAAAGCCCGGACAGGGAGGAACACTGAAGCTTTCTTT
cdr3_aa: CASSKARTGRNTEAFF

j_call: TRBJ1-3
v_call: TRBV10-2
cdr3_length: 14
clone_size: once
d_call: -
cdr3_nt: TGCGCCAGCAGTGAGCCTCCGAGAGGAAACACCATATATTTT
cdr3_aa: CASSEPPRGNTIYF

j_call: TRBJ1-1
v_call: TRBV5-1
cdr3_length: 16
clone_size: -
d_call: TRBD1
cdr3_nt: TGCGCCAGCACCCCGGGACAGGGTGCCATCGGCACTGAAGCTTTCTTT
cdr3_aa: CASTPGQGAIGTEAFF

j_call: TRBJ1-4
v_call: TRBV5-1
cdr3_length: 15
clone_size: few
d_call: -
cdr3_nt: TGCGCCAGCAGCTTGACAGGGACGGATAATGAAAAACTGTTTTTT
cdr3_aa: CASSLTGTDNEKLFF

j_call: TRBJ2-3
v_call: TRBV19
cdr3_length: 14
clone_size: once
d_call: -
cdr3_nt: TGTGCCAGTTCAGAACAGATAAGCACAGATACGCAGTATTTT
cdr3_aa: CASSEQISTDTQYF

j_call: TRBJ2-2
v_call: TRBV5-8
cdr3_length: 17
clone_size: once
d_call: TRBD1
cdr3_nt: TGTGCCAGCACCCCGCGGGGACAGGGGAGGAACACCGGGGAGCTGTTTTTT
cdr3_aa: CASTPRGQGRNTGELFF

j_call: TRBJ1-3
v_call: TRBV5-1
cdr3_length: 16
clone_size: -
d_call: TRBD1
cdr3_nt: TGCGCCAGCAGCTTGGGGGACAGGGGGCTTGGAAACACCATATATTTT
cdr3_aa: CASSLGDRGLGNTIYF

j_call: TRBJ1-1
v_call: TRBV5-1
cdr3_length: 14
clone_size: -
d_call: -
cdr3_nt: TGCGCCAGCAGCTTGGACAGCAGGGACACTGAAGCTTTCTTT
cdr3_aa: CASSLDSRDTEAFF

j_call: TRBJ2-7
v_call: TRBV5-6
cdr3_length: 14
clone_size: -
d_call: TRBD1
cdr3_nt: TGTGCCAGCAGCAGCCGGGACAGGGCGGGCGAGCAGTACTTC
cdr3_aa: CASSSRDRAGEQYF

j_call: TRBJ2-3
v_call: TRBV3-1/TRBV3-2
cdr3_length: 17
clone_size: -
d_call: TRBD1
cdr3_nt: TGTGCCAGCAGCCAGGATCAGGGGGCGCGGGGCACAGATACGCAGTATTTT
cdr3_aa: CASSQDQGARGTDTQYF

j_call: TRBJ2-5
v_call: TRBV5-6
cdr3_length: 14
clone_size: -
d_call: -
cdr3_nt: TGTGCCAGCACCAAAGTCACAGCAGTGGAGACCCAGTACTTC
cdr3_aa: CASTKVTAVETQYF

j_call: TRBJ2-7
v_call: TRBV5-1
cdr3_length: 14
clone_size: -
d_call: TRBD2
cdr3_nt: TGCGCCAGCAGCTTTAGCGGGAGCCTCTACGAGCAGTACTTC
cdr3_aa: CASSFSGSLYEQYF

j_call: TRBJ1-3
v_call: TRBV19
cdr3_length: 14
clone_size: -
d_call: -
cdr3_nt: TGTGCCAGTAGTATGTCCCCATCTGGAAACACCATATATTTT
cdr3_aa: CASSMSPSGNTIYF

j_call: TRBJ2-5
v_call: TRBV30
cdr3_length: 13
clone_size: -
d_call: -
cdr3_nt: TGTGCCTGGAGTGTACCGGGTCGCGAGACCCAGTACTTC
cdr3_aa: CAWSVPGRETQYF

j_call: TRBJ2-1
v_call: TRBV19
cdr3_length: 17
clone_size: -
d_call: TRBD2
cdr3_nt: TGTGCCAGTAGTACCTCCGGGGGGAGGGGTCTACTCAATGAGCAGTTCTTC
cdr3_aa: CASSTSGGRGLLNEQFF

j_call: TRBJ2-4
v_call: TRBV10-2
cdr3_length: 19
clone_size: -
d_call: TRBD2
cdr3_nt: TGCGCCAGCAGTGAGTCAAAAGGGCTAGCGGGAGTAGGCGAAAACACTCAGTACTTC
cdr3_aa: CASSESKGLAGVGENTQYF

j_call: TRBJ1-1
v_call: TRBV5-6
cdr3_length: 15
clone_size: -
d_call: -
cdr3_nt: TGTGCCAGCAGCTTCAGGGCAATAATGAACACTGAAGCTTTCTTT
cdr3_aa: CASSFRAIMNTEAFF

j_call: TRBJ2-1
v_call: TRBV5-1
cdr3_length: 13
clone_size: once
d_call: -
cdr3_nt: TGCGCCAGCAGCTTGGCCAGGGCGGATGAGCAGTTCTTC
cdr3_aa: CASSLARADEQFF

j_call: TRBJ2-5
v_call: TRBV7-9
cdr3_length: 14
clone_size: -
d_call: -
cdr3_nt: TGTGCCAGCAGCTCCCGGGACTCCCAAGAGACCCAGTACTTC
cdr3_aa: CASSSRDSQETQYF

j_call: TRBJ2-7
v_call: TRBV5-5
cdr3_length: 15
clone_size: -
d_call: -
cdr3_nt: TGTGCCAGCAGCTGGAGGTTGGCGCCCGCTGTCGAGCAGTACTTC
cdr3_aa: CASSWRLAPAVEQYF

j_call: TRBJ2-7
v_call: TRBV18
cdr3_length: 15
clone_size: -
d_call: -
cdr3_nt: TGTGCCAGCTCACCAGAAGCGGGTGCCTCCTACGAGCAGTACTTC
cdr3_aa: CASSPEAGASYEQYF

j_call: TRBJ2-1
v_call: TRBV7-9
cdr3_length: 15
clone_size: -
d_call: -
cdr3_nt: TGTGCCAGCAGCTCTACAGGTCCCTACGCCAATGAGCAGTTCTTC
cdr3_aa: CASSSTGPYANEQFF

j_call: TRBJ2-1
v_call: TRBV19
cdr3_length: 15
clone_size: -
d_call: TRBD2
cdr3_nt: TGTGCCAGTTTGCCGTTCGCGGGGGGAACCAATGAGCAGTTCTTC
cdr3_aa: CASLPFAGGTNEQFF

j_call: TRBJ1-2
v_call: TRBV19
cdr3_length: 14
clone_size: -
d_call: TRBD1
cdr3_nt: TGTGCCAGTAGTAGGGACAGGGCACCTCGCGGCTACACCTTC
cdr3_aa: CASSRDRAPRGYTF

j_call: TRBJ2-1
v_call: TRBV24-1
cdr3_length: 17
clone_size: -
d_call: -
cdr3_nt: TGTGCCACCAGTGCAAGGGCGACCACAGGGTCCTACAATGAGCAGTTCTTC
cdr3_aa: CATSARATTGSYNEQFF

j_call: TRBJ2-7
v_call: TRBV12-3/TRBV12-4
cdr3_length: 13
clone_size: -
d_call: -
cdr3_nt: TGTGCCAGCAGACCCGCCGCGGGGAGTGAGCAGTACTTC
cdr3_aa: CASRPAAGSEQYF

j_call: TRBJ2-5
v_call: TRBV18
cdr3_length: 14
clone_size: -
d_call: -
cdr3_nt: TGTGCCAGCTCACCTAGGACTGCCGAAGAGACCCAGTACTTC
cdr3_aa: CASSPRTAEETQYF

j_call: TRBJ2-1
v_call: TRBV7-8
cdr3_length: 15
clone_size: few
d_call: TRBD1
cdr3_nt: TGTGCCAGCAGCCTCCGGGACAGGGGGAACAATGAGCAGTTCTTC
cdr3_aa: CASSLRDRGNNEQFF

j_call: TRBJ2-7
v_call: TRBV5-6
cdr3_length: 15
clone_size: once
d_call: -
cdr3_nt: TGTGCCAGCAGCTTAAATTTTCGGAGCTCGGAAGAGCAGTACTTC
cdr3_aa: CASSLNFRSSEEQYF

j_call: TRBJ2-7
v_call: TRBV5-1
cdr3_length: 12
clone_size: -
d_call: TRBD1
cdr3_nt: TGCGCCAGCCGGGACAGGGGTTCCGAGCAGTACTTC
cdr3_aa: CASRDRGSEQYF

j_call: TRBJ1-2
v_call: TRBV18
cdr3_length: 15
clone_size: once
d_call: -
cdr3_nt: TGTGCCAGCTCACCAACGGCCAGGGCCAACTATGGCTACACCTTC
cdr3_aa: CASSPTARANYGYTF

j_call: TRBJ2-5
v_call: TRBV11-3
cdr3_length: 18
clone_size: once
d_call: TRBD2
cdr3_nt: TGTGCCAGCAGCTTAGCCGGCGTACTAGCGGGATTACAAGAGACCCAGTACTTC
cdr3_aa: CASSLAGVLAGLQETQYF

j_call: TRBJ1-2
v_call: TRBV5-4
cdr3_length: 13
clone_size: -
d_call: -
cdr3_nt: TGTGCCAGCAGCTTGGTGACAGGACGTGGCTACACCTTC
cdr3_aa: CASSLVTGRGYTF

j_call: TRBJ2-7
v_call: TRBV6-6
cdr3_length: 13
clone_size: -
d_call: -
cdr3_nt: TGTGCCAGCAGGAATGGACTGCTTTACGAGCAGTACTTC
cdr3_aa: CASRNGLLYEQYF

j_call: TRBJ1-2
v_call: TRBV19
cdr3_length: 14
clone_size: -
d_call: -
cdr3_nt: TGTGCCAGTAGCGTCGACCGAGGCGGTTATGGCTACACCTTC
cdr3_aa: CASSVDRGGYGYTF

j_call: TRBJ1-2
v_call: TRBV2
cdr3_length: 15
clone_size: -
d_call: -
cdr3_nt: TGTGCCAGCAGTTCCCGAACTCCCACTAACTATGGCTACACCTTC
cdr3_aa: CASSSRTPTNYGYTF